Listed here are 27 T cell receptor beta chains from one sample, sequenced in a study of blood T cells in healthy people across ages. A sample-barcoded 5' primer and a J-beta primer mix were used in a second PCR of roughly 6 to 11 cycles. MiXCR was run by TCRdb on the 5' RACE reads, yielding one entry per CDR3 protein. The sample includes around 990,000 distinct CDR3 sequences, approximately 25% seen only once; the top ten take 0.65% to 0.95%. These data were also reused for a study on T cells of mothers and their children.

Sequencing input: blood. The source is a girl aged 2-10 years in good health.

This clonotype was seen ten or more times. The chain recombines TRBV20-1 with TRBJ1-1; a weak D match, TRBD1 (6 bases). The CDR3 runs to 12 residues. Germline values: CDR1 DFQATT, CDR2 SNEGSKA (reference sequence). Trimming removed 3 bases at V and 1 base at J, with 6 bases between. In DNA, the CDR3 is TGCAGTGCTAGGACAGGGAACACTGAAGCTTTCTTT. Its translation: CSARTGNTEAFF.

This chain joins TRBV4-2 and TRBJ2-4; D is ambiguous. This CDR3 spans 17 amino acids. In germline, CDR1 is LGHNA, CDR2 YNFKEQ. Trimming shortened V by 0 bases and J by 0 bases, and 12 bases separated the two germline ends. The CDR3 region has the DNA TGTGCCAGCAGCCAAGACAGTGGGGTTATAGCCAAAAACATTCAGTACTTC. Protein sequence: CASSQDSGVIAKNIQYF.

The chain has TRBV4-1 and TRBJ2-5, with TRBD2 identical over 12 bases. The J call may be faulty, since TRBJ2-1 better matches the DNA end. This CDR3 is built from 21 residues. The germline CDR1 and CDR2 sequences are MGHRA and YSYEKL. The CDR3 loop reads CASSQAPQLTSGRSPYNEQFF. CDR3 nucleotide sequence: TGCGCCAGCAGCCAAGCGCCCCAATTGACTAGCGGGAGATCCCCCTACAATGAGCAGTTCTTC.

This clonotype has more than one count but fewer than ten. The chain joins TRBV6-1 to TRBJ1-4, with D uncertain. This CDR3 region has 13 residues. Germline CDR1 is MNHNS and CDR2 is SASEGT. Between the trimmed V and J ends, which lost 4 bases and 6 bases, there was a span of 9 bases. CDR3 nucleotide sequence: TGTGCCAGCAGTGCCGAGGGTTATGAAAAACTGTTTTTT. Encoded protein: CASSAEGYEKLFF.

The chain joins TRBV7-3 to TRBJ2-1; D call uncertain. V dropped 9 bases and J dropped 4 bases, with 13 bases sitting between them. Looked up from germline, CDR1 is SGHTA and CDR2 is FQGTGA. The CDR3 has 13 residues. The CDR3 is CASANLGYNEQFF. For the CDR3, the DNA is TGTGCCAGTGCCAATCTAGGGTACAATGAGCAGTTCTTC.

This clonotype was found a few times. V is TRBV12-3 or TRBV12-4 and J is TRBJ2-3, with D possibly matching TRBD2 (7 bases). The CDR3 runs to 14 residues. The V and J ends lost 5 bases and 7 bases respectively, with 16 bases between them. CDR3 DNA sequence: TGTGCCAGCAGTCCATTGAGGGGGGGGTATACGCAGTATTTT. Protein: CASSPLRGGYTQYF.

The chain combines TRBV12-3 or TRBV12-4 with TRBJ1-5, with 8 bases aligning to TRBD1. The V segment lost 4 bases and the J segment 8 bases; nucleotides outside the gene matches: 7. There are 14 residues in the CDR3. The CDR3 protein is CASSSRQGSEPQHF. DNA of the CDR3: TGTGCCAGCAGTTCGCGACAGGGGTCAGAGCCCCAGCATTTT.

This chain joins TRBV4-3 and TRBJ2-5; D is possibly TRBD1 (6 bases). The CDR3 length is 20 residues. Trimming left V 1 base short and J 1 base short, with 25 bases between. CDR1 and CDR2 from the germline V gene are LGHNA and YSLEER. The CDR3 sequence: CASSQVWLYERGSLQETQYF. In DNA form, the CDR3 reads TGCGCCAGCAGCCAAGTGTGGTTGTATGAGAGGGGGTCCCTCCAAGAGACCCAGTACTTC.

The rearrangement uses TRBV13 and TRBJ2-5; D possibly corresponds to TRBD1 (6 bases). The V gene lost 1 base and the J gene lost 8 bases, with 11 bases spanning the gap. This CDR3 has 13 residues. From germline, CDR1 is PRHDT and CDR2 FYEKMQ (reference sequence). CDR3 residues: CASSLDGRGTQYF. The CDR3 DNA reads as TGTGCCAGCAGCTTAGACGGCAGGGGAACCCAGTACTTC.

V and J are TRBV29-1 and TRBJ2-7, with TRBD2 as a possible D gene (6 bases). This CDR3 has 14 amino acids. From germline, CDR1 is SQVTM and CDR2 ANQGSEA. V was cut by 7 bases and J by 1 base, with 17 bases left in between. DNA for the CDR3: TGCAGCGCCGACGGGGGTAAGGGGTCCTACGAGCAGTACTTC. Translation gives CSADGGKGSYEQYF.

V gene TRBV28 combines with J gene TRBJ2-7; TRBD1 agrees at 9 bases. Germline loops: CDR1 MDHEN, CDR2 SYDVKM. This CDR3 comprises 15 residues. After removal of 5 bases from V and 4 bases from J, the junction contained 9 bases not matched to a gene. CDR3 region: CASSPMRDRAYEQYF. The CDR3 nucleotides read TGTGCCAGCAGTCCCATGCGGGACAGGGCGTACGAGCAGTACTTC.

This clonotype was counted between two and nine times. V and J are TRBV16 and TRBJ1-5; the match to TRBD1 covers 9 bases. Trimming took 2 bases from V and 2 from J; bases not matched to a gene: 7. The germline V gene has CDR1 KGHSY and CDR2 FQNENV. The CDR3 length is 17 residues. This chain's CDR3 is CASSQTGTGFGNQPQHF. The CDR3 DNA is TGTGCCAGCAGCCAAACCGGGACAGGGTTCGGCAATCAGCCCCAGCATTTT.

The chain recombines TRBV20-1 with TRBJ2-7, with 7 bases fitting TRBD1. The V segment lost 0 bases and the J segment 0 bases; nucleotides outside the gene matches: 5. The CDR3 extends over 15 amino acids. Germline V CDR1 and CDR2: DFQATT, SNEGSKA (reference sequence). CDR3 region: CSARDQDRSSYEQYF. DNA for the CDR3: TGCAGTGCTAGAGACCAGGACAGGAGCTCCTACGAGCAGTACTTC.

The V and J genes are TRBV12-5 and TRBJ2-3; D not certain. This CDR3 contains 16 residues. Trimming pared 4 bases from V and 4 bases from J, leaving 18 bases between. CDR1 and CDR2 from the germline V gene are LGHNT and FRNRAP. The CDR3 DNA is TGTGCTAGTGGTTCCCCCGGCAGTAAGAAGGCAGATACGCAGTATTTT. Its protein is CASGSPGSKKADTQYF.

In this sample, this clonotype turned up a few times. Its ends do not fully match the called genes, so a read error is possible. The rearrangement joins TRBV29-1 to TRBJ1-3; D gene ambiguous. CDR3 length: 13 residues. CDR1 SQVTM and CDR2 ANQGSEA come from the germline V gene. CDR3 region: CSADGASGNTRYF. The CDR3 nucleotides are TGCAGCGCCGACGGAGCCTCTGGAAACACCAGATATTTT.

The V call is TRBV7-9, the J call TRBJ2-6; 10 bases agree with TRBD2. Germline CDR1 reads SEHNR; CDR2 reads FQNEAQ (reference sequence). There are 17 residues in the CDR3. J gave up 2 bases and V 3 bases, and 4 bases lay outside the gene matches. The CDR3 sequence: CASSLGTSGAGANVLTF. CDR3 in DNA: TGTGCCAGCAGCTTGGGAACTAGCGGGGCTGGGGCCAACGTCCTGACTTTC.

CDR3: CASSFTREETQYF. CDR3 nucleotides: TGTGCCAGCAGTTTTACACGGGAAGAGACCCAGTACTTC. This rearrangement joins TRBV28 to TRBJ2-5; no definite D call. V was cut by 3 bases and J by 3 bases, with 8 bases left in between. This CDR3 is built from 13 residues. Per germline, CDR1 MDHEN and CDR2 SYDVKM.

This clonotype has only a few counts. The V call is TRBV4-2, the J call TRBJ1-5; tentative D call: TRBD1 (5 bases). The germline gives CDR1 LGHNA, CDR2 YNFKEQ. With 0 bases removed from V and 7 bases from J, the gap between germline ends came to 13 bases. This CDR3 is 15 amino acids long. CDR3 residues: CASSQEWGELQPQHF. The CDR3, as DNA: TGTGCCAGCAGCCAAGAGTGGGGGGAGTTACAGCCCCAGCATTTT.

The chain employs TRBV6-2 or TRBV6-3 and TRBJ2-5; the D is unclear. The J call may be mistaken, given a closer DNA end match to TRBJ2-7. Germline V gene data show CDR1 as MNHEY and CDR2 as SVGEGT. The CDR3 is made up of 13 amino acids. The chain's CDR3 is CASIPDGSYEQYF. The CDR3 region has the DNA TGTGCCAGTATTCCGGACGGCTCCTACGAGCAGTACTTC.

This clonotype was counted only a few times. The chain recombines TRBV10-3 with TRBJ2-3; 8 bases line up with TRBD1. The CDR3 extends over 14 amino acids. Germline V gene data show CDR1 as ENHRY and CDR2 as SYGVKD. With V trimmed by 8 bases and J by 3 bases, 7 bases remained unmatched. CDR3 nucleotides: TGTGCCATCCTGGACAGGGATGAGACAGATACGCAGTATTTT. Translating gives CAILDRDETDTQYF.

V usage is TRBV29-1 and J usage is TRBJ1-2; D remains ambiguous. Germline CDR1 and CDR2: SQVTM and ANQGSEA. V was pared by 2 bases and J by 8 bases, with 12 bases between. The CDR3 is 12 amino acids. CDR3 sequence: CSVEREAKGYTF. The CDR3 DNA sequence: TGCAGCGTTGAACGGGAGGCGAAGGGCTACACCTTC.

The J gene is TRBJ1-1, the V gene TRBV6-2 or TRBV6-3, with D possibly matching TRBD1 (6 bases). Germline-derived CDR1 and CDR2 are MNHEY and SVGEGT. Trimming removed 4 bases at V and 8 bases at J, with 23 bases between. CDR3 length: 16 amino acids. The CDR3 loop is CASSFWTDTTVGEAFF. CDR3 DNA: TGTGCCAGCAGTTTTTGGACAGACACGACCGTGGGGGAAGCTTTCTTT.

To note about this clonotype: A read error may produce the germline difference seen at one junction end. J is TRBJ2-2 and V is TRBV7-9; D remains ambiguous. This CDR3 is built from 14 residues. Germline loops: CDR1 SEHNR, CDR2 FQNEAQ (reference sequence). CDR3 coding DNA: TGTGCCAGCGGCTTGGCACAGAACACCGGGGAGCTGTTTTTT. It codes for CASGLAQNTGELFF.

V is TRBV19 and J is TRBJ2-5; 8 bases agree with TRBD2. The DNA end favors TRBJ2-1, so the J call may be wrong. Germline V gene data show CDR1 as LNHDA and CDR2 as SQIVND (reference sequence). The CDR3 contains 17 residues. CDR3 protein: CASSIYMYSGEYNEQFF. The CDR3 DNA is TGTGCCAGTAGTATCTATATGTATAGCGGGGAGTACAATGAGCAGTTCTTC.

The chain recombines TRBV6-1 with TRBJ2-7; 9 nucleotides line up with TRBD2. After removal of 3 bases from V and 4 bases from J, the junction contained 7 bases not matched to a gene. This CDR3 comprises 15 residues. CDR1 and CDR2 (germline): MNHNS, SASEGT. The CDR3 protein is CASSEFAGGRYEQYF. As DNA, the CDR3 is TGTGCCAGCAGTGAGTTCGCGGGAGGGAGGTACGAGCAGTACTTC.

The chain recombines TRBV29-1 with TRBJ2-6, with D possibly matching TRBD2 (6 bases). Trimming took off 7 bases at V and 2 bases at J, with 21 bases between the two ends. The CDR3 is 17 amino acids. Germline V gives CDR1 SQVTM, CDR2 ANQGSEA. The CDR3 is CSATGGIPSPGANVLTF. The CDR3, as DNA: TGCAGCGCCACTGGCGGGATTCCTTCTCCTGGGGCCAACGTCCTGACTTTC.

For the CDR3, the DNA is TGCAGTGCTAGAGATCTGGTAACTAGCTGGGAGACCCAGTACTTC. This codes for CSARDLVTSWETQYF. The chain combines TRBV20-1 with TRBJ2-5; possibly TRBD2 for D (6 bases). The CDR3 loop spans 15 amino acids. Trimming took off 0 bases at V and 5 bases at J, with 16 bases between the two ends. The germline V gene has CDR1 DFQATT and CDR2 SNEGSKA (reference sequence).